Below, 5 T cell receptor beta chains from the same sample are listed, as sequenced in a study of beta chain features in type 1 diabetes. The antigens these receptors bind are not known. Points from the study as a whole: Among all four CD4+ subsets, Type 1 diabetes patients had TCRB CDR3s that were moderately but significantly shorter.

What was sequenced were expressed TCRB transcripts, since all of the isolated RNA had been reverse transcribed. TCRdb keeps only in-frame clones here, not all; method: immunoSEQ multiplex PCR. The sample yields more than 550,000 clones, around 15% seen once. The source material was naive CD4+ T cells from blood. The receptors were gathered from a man between 18 and 29 years old with type 1 diabetes.

V usage is TRBV9 and J usage is TRBJ2-1; D is undetermined. This CDR3 is 12 amino acids long. The V end was cut by 4 bases, the J end by 4 bases, with 6 bases between. Germline loops: CDR1 SGDLS, CDR2 YYNGEE. CDR3 nucleotides: TGTGCCAGCAGCATAGATTACAATGAGCAGTTCTTC. Amino acid sequence: CASSIDYNEQFF.

This clone was observed a few times. The CDR3 DNA reads TGCAGCGTTGAGGTGGGTTCCTACGAGCAGTACTTC. Residues: CSVEVGSYEQYF. The rearrangement uses TRBV29-1 and TRBJ2-5, with no clear D. The J call may be wrong; the DNA end is better matched by TRBJ2-7. The CDR3 is 12 residues long. The germline CDR1 and CDR2 sequences are SQVTM and ANQGSEA.

The chain joins TRBV6-5 to TRBJ1-4; TRBD1 agrees at 8 bases. The germline V gene has CDR1 MNHEY and CDR2 SVGAGI. With V trimmed by 4 bases and J by 7 bases, 8 bases remained unmatched. This CDR3 is 15 amino acids long. CDR3 residues: CASSFSGGAGEKLFF. CDR3 DNA: TGTGCCAGCAGTTTTTCAGGGGGCGCAGGTGAAAAACTGTTTTTT.

The chain is built from TRBV6-6 and TRBJ2-1; 8 bases line up with TRBD2. V trimming: 6 bases; J trimming: 6 bases; junction bases outside the gene matches: 10. The germline gives CDR1 MNHNY, CDR2 SVGAGI (reference sequence). CDR3 length: 15 amino acids. The CDR3 region has the DNA TGTGCCAGCAGCCCACTAGCGGCTAACCCCAATGAGCAGTTCTTC. Residues: CASSPLAANPNEQFF.

The chain has TRBV28 and TRBJ2-7; D is perhaps TRBD1 (5 bases). The CDR3 runs to 14 residues. V lost 8 bases and J lost 4, with 18 bases in between. Germline CDR1 is MDHEN and CDR2 is SYDVKM. The CDR3 spells CASQTDQGKYEQYF. The CDR3 bases are TGTGCCAGCCAGACGGACCAGGGAAAATACGAGCAGTACTTC.